This TCR beta chain was recovered during a study of cytomegalovirus exposure and HLA in healthy donors. This clone has more than one count but fewer than ten. Its antigen is unknown. The germline CDR1 and CDR2 sequences are GTSNPN and SVGIG (reference sequence). The CDR3 extends over 16 amino acids. Trimming stripped 8 bases from V and 0 bases from J, with 20 bases between. Study results and limitations: Researchers counted around 160 TCR beta chains as cytomegalovirus-associated.

The PCR was carried out with 60 Vbeta primers and 13 Jbeta primers. The repertoire was sequenced with immunoSEQ multiplex PCR; TCRdb's copy has only in-frame clones and lacks some. The data hold about 170,000 clones, with roughly 80% observed a single time. The J gene is TRBJ1-3, the V gene TRBV30, with D possibly TRBD1 on 6 matching bases. The sample comprised PBMCs. The TCR sequence derives from a male donor in good health and CMV-seronegative. The CDR3 protein is CARDIGLPNSGNTIYF. In DNA, the CDR3 is TGTGCCCGGGACATTGGATTGCCTAACTCTGGAAACACCATATATTTT.